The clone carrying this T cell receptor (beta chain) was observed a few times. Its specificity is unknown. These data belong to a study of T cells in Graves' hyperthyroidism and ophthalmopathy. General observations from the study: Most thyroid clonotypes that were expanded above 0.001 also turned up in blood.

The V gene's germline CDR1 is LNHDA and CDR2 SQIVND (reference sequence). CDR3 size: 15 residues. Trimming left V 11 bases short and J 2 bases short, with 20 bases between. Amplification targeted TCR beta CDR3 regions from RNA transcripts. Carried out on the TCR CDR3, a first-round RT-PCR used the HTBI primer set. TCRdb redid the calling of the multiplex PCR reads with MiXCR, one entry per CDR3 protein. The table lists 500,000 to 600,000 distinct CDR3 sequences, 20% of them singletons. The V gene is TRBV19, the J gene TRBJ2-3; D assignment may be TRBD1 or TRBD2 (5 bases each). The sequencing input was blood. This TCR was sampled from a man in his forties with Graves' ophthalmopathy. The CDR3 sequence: CASSGGVGVTDTQYF. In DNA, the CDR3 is TGTGCCTCATCTGGCGGAGTGGGGGTCACAGATACGCAGTATTTT.